This T cell receptor beta chain was sequenced for a study of blood T cell repertoires in COVID-19. Study overall: From T cells, B-cell-depleted T cells, or PBMCs came the material, which was cDNA or gDNA.

Assay: immunoSEQ multiplex PCR; the TCRdb copy retains only in-frame clones and omits some. The sample consists of some 360,000 clones, roughly nine tenths of them appearing once. This clone was found once. From germline, CDR1 is SGHRS and CDR2 YFSETQ. This CDR3 has 15 amino acids. Trimming at V came to 3 bases and at J to 3 bases, leaving 6 bases not matched to a gene. The receptor was isolated from a woman aged 60-75 years with COVID-19, enrolled during active disease. This chain joins TRBV5-1 and TRBJ2-5; 9 bases map to TRBD1. The sample consisted of peripheral blood. The CDR3: CASSSFGQGKETQYF. Here the CDR3 DNA reads TGCGCCAGCAGCTCGTTCGGACAGGGGAAAGAGACCCAGTACTTC.